This TCR beta chain was captured by sequencing in a study of T cell responses to AZD1222 COVID-19 vaccine listed by TCRdb under 2021. In the study overall: Because spike-specific TCR depth and breadth did not differ between the two schedules, AZD1222 recipients who got a second dose at roughly 4 weeks were pooled with those who got a second dose at roughly 12 weeks. Trial participants were enrolled into age subgroups of 18-55, 56-69 and 70-plus years, which contained about 150, 28 and 57 TCR-sequenced participants, respectively. TCR sequencing was performed for about 250 trial participants, of whom around 200 were given two doses of AZD1222 and some 26 were given two doses of MenACWY control vaccine.

Comment on this clone: The clone's antigen remains unknown. One base away there is no much larger clone; base qualities are not given.

CDR1 and CDR2 are drawn from the germline V gene: SGHTA, FQGTGA. The CDR3 starts with the cysteine, ends with the phenylalanine, and has 16 residues. Just the 48-base CDR3 DNA is kept, in frame starting at base 1. V is trimmed back by 5 bases and J by 3 bases, and the junction contains 12 bases that no gene match accounts for. Points the paper makes about the study in general: Spike-specific TCR breadth and depth rose significantly after two AZD1222 doses compared with day 0 and with MenACWY recipients. Participants were mostly white British, with more females than males. The authors suggested clonal diversity may have been underestimated. Because no day 14 peak-response samples were available, the repertoires could be characterized only after the peak T cell response. Reportedly, almost half of the unique spike-specific TCRs recognized epitopes lying outside the regions that are mutated in the B.1.351 and B.1.1.7 variants. The 56-69-year group was small, and its depth increase did not reach significance, likely because of low power. The vaccine-associated CD4 TCRs covered the entire spike protein, and the dominant responses fell in regions 160-218 and 743-854. Conclusions about previously exposed vaccinees were limited because only 6 or 7 AZD1222 recipients were SARS-CoV-2 seropositive at baseline.

The CDR3 regions of human TCRbeta chains were analyzed by immunosequencing. As for the authors' bioinformatics: Repertoire TCRs were matched against a reference library of SARS-CoV-2-specific TCRs generated with the MIRA antigen-specificity platform. Breadth was defined as the fraction of unique TCRs that were SARS-CoV-2-associated. Depth was defined as the fraction of total T cells that were SARS-CoV-2-associated. Using the MIRA data, every spike-specific TCR was mapped to the spike region that the TCR reacted to and assigned to either a CD4 or a CD8 class. Log10-transformed breadth and depth values were compared by one-way ANOVA with Sidak's multiple comparisons tests. Here the immuneACCESS table is served through TCRdb, limited to in-frame sequences with V and J called. Missing clones are a known gap in these copies; in checked studies unresolved V genes cover under half, and the rest lacks a known reason. V, J and clone size are taken as reported in that table, and D and trimming were inferred from the DNA itself. This sample lists some 110,000 clones; more than 80% were detected once. 2.5% to 4% of the sample comes from the top ten.

Per the publication, the time point label means: baseline before first vaccination. Vaccinee samples came from UK trials COV001 and COV002, including a single-blind randomized controlled phase 2/3 trial of AZD1222 (ChAdOx1 nCoV-19) in healthy adults. For TCRbeta chain sequencing, PBMC samples from trial participants were taken at day 0 and at day 28 after the second dose. The chain joins TRBV7-3 to TRBJ1-1; 7 of the junction bases match TRBD1. The clonotype originates from an adult in good health. The sample was peripheral blood, taken on day 0 of AZD1222 vaccination. At the DNA level, the sequence is TGTGCCAGCAGCACAGACAGGGATGGGGGAGACACTGAAGCTTTCTTT. Translated, this is CASSTDRDGGDTEAFF.